The clone carrying this TCR beta chain was seen a handful of times. Its antigen is still unknown. This record comes from a study of vaccination and CD4 T cells after COVID-19. The treatment here: roughly 10-day PBMC culture with coronavirus spike peptide pools or control peptides (ViraFEST assay). Cells received half-medium changes with fresh IL-2 medium on days 3 and 7. Sequencing of cultured CD4+ T cell DNA used the Oncomine TCR Beta short-read assay. MiXCR, applied by TCRdb to the PCR reads, yields one record per CDR3 protein. This sample has roughly 20,000 distinct CDR3 sequences, with 25% to 40% found just once. V dropped 3 bases and J dropped 9 bases, with 14 bases sitting between them. This CDR3 is built from 12 residues. The germline gives CDR1 DFQATT, CDR2 SNEGSKA (reference sequence).

The chain employs TRBV20-1 and TRBJ1-1; a possible D gene is TRBD1 (5 bases). The sequence was obtained from a human donor with COVID-19. The sample consisted of cultured CD4+ T cells from blood. CDR3 bases: TGCAGTGCTAGGGCCGGGACCGGAAAAGCTTTCTTT. It translates to CSARAGTGKAFF.